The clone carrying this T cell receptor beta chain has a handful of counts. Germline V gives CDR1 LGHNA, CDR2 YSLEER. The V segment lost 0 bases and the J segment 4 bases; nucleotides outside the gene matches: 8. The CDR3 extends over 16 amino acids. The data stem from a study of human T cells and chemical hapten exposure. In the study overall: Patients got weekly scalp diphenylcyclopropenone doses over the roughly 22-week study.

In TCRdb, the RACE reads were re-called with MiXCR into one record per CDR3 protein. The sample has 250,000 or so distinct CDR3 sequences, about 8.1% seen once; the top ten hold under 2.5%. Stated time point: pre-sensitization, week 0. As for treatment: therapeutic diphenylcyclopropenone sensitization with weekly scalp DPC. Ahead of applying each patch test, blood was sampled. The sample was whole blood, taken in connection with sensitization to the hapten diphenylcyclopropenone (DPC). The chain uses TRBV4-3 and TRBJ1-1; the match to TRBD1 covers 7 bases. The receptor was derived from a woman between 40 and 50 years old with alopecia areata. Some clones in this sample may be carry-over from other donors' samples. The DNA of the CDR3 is TGCGCCAGCAGCCAAGATCGGACAGGCGGGGGCACTGAAGCTTTCTTT. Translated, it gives CASSQDRTGGGTEAFF.